This T cell receptor beta chain came from a study of early T cells in non-severe SARS-CoV-2 infection. Points from the study as a whole: The matching step, a VDJdb search, favored anti-spike CD8 responses and missed private and CD4 specificities.

This clonotype was found many times. As yet, its antigen is unknown. The protocol attached unique molecular identifiers to individual cDNA molecules. One entry per CDR3 protein results from TCRdb running MiXCR on the 5' RACE reads. The table shows 43,000 or so distinct CDR3 sequences, with approximately 4% occurring only once. The CDR3 totals 15 residues. Trimming removed 0 bases from V and 5 bases from J, with 10 bases in between. Germline V lookup: CDR1 MNHEY, CDR2 SVGAGI. Sequencing was done on a sample of whole blood. The TCR was taken from an adult who was a healthcare worker with PCR-confirmed SARS-CoV-2 infection or an uninfected control (not recorded which). V gene TRBV6-5 combines with J gene TRBJ1-4, with D maybe TRBD1 (6 bases). The CDR3 region has the DNA TGTGCCAGCAGTTACTCCGACAGGTTCAATGAAAAACTGTTTTTT. It translates to CASSYSDRFNEKLFF.